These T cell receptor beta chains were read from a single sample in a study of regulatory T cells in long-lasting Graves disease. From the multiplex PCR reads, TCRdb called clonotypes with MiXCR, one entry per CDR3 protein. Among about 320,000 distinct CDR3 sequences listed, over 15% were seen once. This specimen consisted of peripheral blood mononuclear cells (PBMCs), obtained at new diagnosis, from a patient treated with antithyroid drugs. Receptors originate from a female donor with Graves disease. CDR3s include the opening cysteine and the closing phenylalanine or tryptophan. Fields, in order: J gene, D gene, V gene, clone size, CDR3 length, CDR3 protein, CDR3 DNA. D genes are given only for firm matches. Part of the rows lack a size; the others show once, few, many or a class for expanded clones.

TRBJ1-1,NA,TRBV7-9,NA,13,CASSFRPNTEAFF,TGTGCCAGCAGTTTCAGACCGAACACTGAAGCTTTCTTT
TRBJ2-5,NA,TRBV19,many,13,CASSRTAQETQYF,TGTGCCAGCAGTCGGACAGCCCAAGAGACCCAGTACTTC
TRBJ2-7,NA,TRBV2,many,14,CASSEASRDYEQYF,TGTGCCAGCAGTGAAGCTAGTAGGGATTACGAGCAGTACTTC
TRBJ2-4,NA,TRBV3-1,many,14,CASSQLEGSHIQYF,TGTGCCAGCAGCCAACTCGAGGGCAGCCACATTCAGTACTTC
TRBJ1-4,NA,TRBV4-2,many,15,CASSQARRANEKLFF,TGTGCCAGCAGCCAAGCCAGGAGAGCTAATGAAAAACTGTTTTTT
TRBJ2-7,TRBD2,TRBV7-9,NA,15,CASSQGLAGILEQYF,TGTGCCAGCAGCCAAGGACTAGCGGGTATCCTCGAGCAGTACTTC
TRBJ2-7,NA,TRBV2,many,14,CASFLGTGTYEQYF,TGTGCCAGCTTTCTCGGTACAGGGACCTACGAGCAGTACTTC
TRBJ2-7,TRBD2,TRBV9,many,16,CASSVGIGGLAGEQYF,TGTGCCAGCAGCGTAGGGATCGGGGGACTAGCGGGGGAGCAGTACTTC
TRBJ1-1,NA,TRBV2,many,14,CASSEYRENTEAFF,TGTGCCAGCAGTGAGTACAGGGAGAACACTGAAGCTTTCTTT
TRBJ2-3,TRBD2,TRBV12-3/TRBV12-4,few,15,CASSYPLSGKDTQYF,TGTGCCAGCAGTTACCCCCTTAGCGGGAAAGATACGCAGTATTTT
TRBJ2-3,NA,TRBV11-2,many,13,CASSGGLLDTQYF,TGTGCCAGCAGCGGGGGACTCCTAGATACGCAGTATTTT
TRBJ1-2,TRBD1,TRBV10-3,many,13,CAITAGGNYGYTF,TGTGCCATCACTGCAGGGGGTAACTATGGCTACACCTTC
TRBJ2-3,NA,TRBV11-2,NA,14,CASSSFGYTDTQYF,TGTGCCAGCAGCAGCTTCGGGTACACAGATACGCAGTATTTT
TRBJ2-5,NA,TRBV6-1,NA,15,CASSPTEGRSETQYF,TGTGCCAGCAGCCCTACAGAGGGCAGATCAGAGACCCAGTACTTC
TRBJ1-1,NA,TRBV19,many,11,CASSIGPEAFF,TGTGCCAGTAGTATCGGCCCTGAAGCTTTCTTT
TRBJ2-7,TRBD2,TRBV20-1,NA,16,CSARGLAGLSGYEQYF,TGCAGTGCTAGGGGACTAGCGGGGCTCTCTGGGTACGAGCAGTACTTC
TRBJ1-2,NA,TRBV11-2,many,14,CASSLREGRTGYTF,TGTGCCAGCAGCTTAAGGGAGGGGCGCACGGGCTACACCTTC
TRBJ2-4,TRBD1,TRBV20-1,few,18,CSARRGTGGTFSKNIQYF,TGCAGTGCTAGAAGGGGGACAGGGGGGACATTTTCCAAAAACATTCAGTACTTC
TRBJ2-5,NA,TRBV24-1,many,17,CATSDPQLTGFGETQYF,TGTGCCACCAGTGATCCTCAACTTACAGGGTTTGGAGAGACCCAGTACTTC